These 2 T cell receptor beta chains came from one sample sequenced in a study of cytomegalovirus exposure and HLA in healthy donors. Primers: 60 Vbeta forward and 13 Jbeta reverse. Only in-frame clones appear in the TCRdb table, and some are missing; sequencing was by immunoSEQ multiplex PCR. The sample shows roughly 130,000 clones, about 66% of them seen only once. Sequenced sample: PBMCs. Source of these receptors: a young man in good health and CMV-seropositive.

The CDR3 DNA reads as TGTGCCATCAATACCGGGACTAGCGGGAGGTACGAGCAGTACTTC. Protein: CAINTGTSGRYEQYF. The chain employs TRBV10-3 and TRBJ2-7, with TRBD2 identical over 15 bases. V gave up 7 bases and J gave up 4 bases; unmatched junction bases: 5. Germline CDR1 is ENHRY and CDR2 is SYGVKD. The CDR3 consists of 15 residues.

A few counts support this clone. This rearrangement joins TRBV4-2 to TRBJ2-4; 10 positions agree with TRBD1. V shed 4 bases and J 6 bases; nucleotides not matched to a gene: 0. The CDR3 spans 13 residues. CDR1 is LGHNA, CDR2 YNFKEQ, per germline. The CDR3 nucleotides are TGTGCCAGCAGCCGGGACAGGGGAAACATTCAGTACTTC. Protein product: CASSRDRGNIQYF.